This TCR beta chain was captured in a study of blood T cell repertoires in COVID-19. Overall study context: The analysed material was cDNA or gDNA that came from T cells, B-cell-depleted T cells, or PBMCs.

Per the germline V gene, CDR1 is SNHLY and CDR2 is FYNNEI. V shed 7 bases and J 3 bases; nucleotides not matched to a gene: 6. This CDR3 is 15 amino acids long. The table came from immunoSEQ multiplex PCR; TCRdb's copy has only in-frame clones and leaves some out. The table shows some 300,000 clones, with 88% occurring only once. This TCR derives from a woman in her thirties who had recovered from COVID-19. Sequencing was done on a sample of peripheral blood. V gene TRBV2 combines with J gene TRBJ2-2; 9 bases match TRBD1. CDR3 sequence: CASKFTGGYTGELFF. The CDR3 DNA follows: TGTGCCAGCAAATTCACAGGGGGCTACACCGGGGAGCTGTTTTTT.